This record concerns one TCR beta chain sequence. Some clones are missing from TCRdb's copy, which holds only in-frame ones; the method was immunoSEQ multiplex PCR. Of a few hundred thousand clones listed, approximately 75% are singletons. The germline V and J ends were trimmed by 1 base and 1 base, with 4 bases remaining between them. Germline values: CDR1 WSHSY, CDR2 SAAADI. The CDR3 contains 13 residues. The data belong to a study of blood T cell repertoires in COVID-19. The recovered donors of Cohort 3 showed two negative PCRs, clearance, or symptom resolution. Specimen: PBMCs or T cells enriched from blood (not recorded which). This sequence originates from a man aged 40-50 years who had recovered from COVID-19. The rearrangement joins TRBV10-2 to TRBJ1-2; D call uncertain. The CDR3 DNA is TGCGCCAGCAGTGAGTTCAGTAACTATGGCTACACCTTC. It encodes CASSEFSNYGYTF.